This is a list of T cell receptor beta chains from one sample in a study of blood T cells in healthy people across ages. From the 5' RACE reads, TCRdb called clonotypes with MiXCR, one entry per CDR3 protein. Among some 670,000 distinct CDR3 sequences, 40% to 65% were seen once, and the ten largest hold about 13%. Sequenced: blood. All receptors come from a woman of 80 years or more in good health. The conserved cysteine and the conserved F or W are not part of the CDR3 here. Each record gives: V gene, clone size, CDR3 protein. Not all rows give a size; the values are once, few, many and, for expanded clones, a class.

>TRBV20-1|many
SASYGTDTQY
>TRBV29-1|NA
SVEVIGFYGYT
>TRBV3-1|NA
ASSQERGGGGSEQF
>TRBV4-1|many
ASSTIAGGPEEQF
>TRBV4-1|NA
ASSLRAERDTQY
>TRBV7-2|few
ASSVLVPGELF
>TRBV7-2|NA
ASTGWENEKLF
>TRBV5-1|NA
ASSNRGPSTGTQY
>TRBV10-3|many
AISEHRGILSYEQY
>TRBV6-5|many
ASSYSGGPRF
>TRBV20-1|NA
SVKGLLSLGTQY
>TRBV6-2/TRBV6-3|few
ASSWDYNTGELF
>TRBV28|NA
ASSDAGGKEKQY
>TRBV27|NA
ASISSRYEQF
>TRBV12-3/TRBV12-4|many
ASSVWGEETQY
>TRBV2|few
ASSDGDPGYNEQF
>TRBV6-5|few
ASSPVGDGNIQY
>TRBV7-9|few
ASSVEASGNNEQF
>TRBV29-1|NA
SVFGGGLAADTQY
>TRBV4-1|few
ASSQAGTAVTEAF
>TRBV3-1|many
ASSQDRGFNEQF
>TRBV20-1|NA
SARDTSGGPHQY